This T cell receptor beta chain was sequenced for a study of shared clonotypes between healthy human individuals. On the study more broadly: Three plates each covered CD4 naive and memory; CD8 naive two, CD8 memory one.

Germline V gene sequence: CDR1 MNHNS, CDR2 SASEGT. V was pared by 2 bases and J by 5 bases, with 5 bases of the junction left unmatched. This CDR3 region has 15 residues. Over several immunoSEQ plates, each subset's genomic DNA was distributed in even portions. Sorted subsets were amplified in replicate PCRs using about 210 ng DNA, tens of thousands of T cell genomes. Assay: immunoSEQ multiplex PCR; the TCRdb copy retains only in-frame clones and omits some. This sample has some 630,000 clones; less than 80% occur once, and the top ten carry around 1.8%. Broader study findings: Estimated clonotype richness was generally higher in naive than memory subsets.

Regarding this clone: The antigen is unknown.

The TCR originated in a woman aged 25 to 39 in good health. V and J are TRBV6-1 and TRBJ2-2, with 7 bases matching TRBD1. Sequences were obtained from memory CD4+ T cells sorted from blood. The subset here: CD45RA-negative fraction. The CDR3 loop reads CASSEQTGQTGELFF. DNA of the CDR3: TGTGCCAGCAGTGAACAGACAGGGCAGACCGGGGAGCTGTTTTTT.